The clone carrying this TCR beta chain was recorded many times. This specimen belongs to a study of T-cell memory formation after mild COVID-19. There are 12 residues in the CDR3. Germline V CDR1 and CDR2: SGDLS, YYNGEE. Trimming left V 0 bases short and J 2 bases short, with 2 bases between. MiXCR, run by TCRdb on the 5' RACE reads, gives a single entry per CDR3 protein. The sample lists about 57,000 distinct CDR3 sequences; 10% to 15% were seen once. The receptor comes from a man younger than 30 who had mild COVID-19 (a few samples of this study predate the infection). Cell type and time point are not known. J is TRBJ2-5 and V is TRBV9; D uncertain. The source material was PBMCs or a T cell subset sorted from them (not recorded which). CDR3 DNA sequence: TGTGCCAGCAGCGTAGAGCAAGAGACCCAGTACTTC. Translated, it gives CASSVEQETQYF.